This T cell receptor beta chain appears in the sequencing data of a study of T-cell memory formation after mild COVID-19. The germline gives CDR1 SGDLS, CDR2 YYNGEE. Trimming stripped 4 bases from V and 4 bases from J, with 11 bases between. The length of the CDR3 is 13 residues. TCRdb called the 5' RACE reads again in MiXCR, with one record for every CDR3 protein. Counted here are fewer than 450,000 distinct CDR3 sequences, roughly 24% occurring once; the ten biggest clones make up around 8.8%. The sequence was obtained from an adult woman who had mild COVID-19 (a few samples of this study predate the infection). Cell type and time point are not known. Specimen: PBMCs or a T cell subset sorted from them (not recorded which). The chain links TRBV9 to TRBJ2-5, with D perhaps assigned TRBD1 or TRBD2 (5 bases each). The CDR3 DNA sequence: TGTGCCAGCAGCCTACGGGACGGAGAGACCCAGTACTTC. This translates into CASSLRDGETQYF.